The 15 T cell receptor beta chains presented below share a single source sample, sequenced in a study of response to subunit inactivated influenza vaccine. TCRdb independently ran MiXCR on the RT-PCR reads; one entry per CDR3 protein. This table has around 250,000 distinct CDR3 sequences, 12% appearing once. Sequencing was performed on non-naive T cells sorted from PBMCs, taken roughly 15 days before vaccination. Receptor source: a man aged 50 to 60 who received an inactivated influenza vaccine.

This clonotype was picked up a small number of times. The chain uses TRBV5-5 and TRBJ1-5; D is undetermined. Trimming pared 0 bases from V and 6 bases from J, leaving 10 bases between. Germline V CDR1 and CDR2: SGHKS, YYEKEE (reference sequence). The CDR3 loop spans 14 amino acids. The DNA for the CDR3 is TGTGCCAGCAGCTTGGAGGGCTGGGGTCAGCCCCAGCATTTT. Translated: CASSLEGWGQPQHF.

The chain couples TRBV20-1 to TRBJ1-6, with a possible D match to TRBD1 (5 bases). This CDR3 contains 16 residues. The V and J ends lost 3 bases and 0 bases respectively, with 12 bases between them. Germline loops: CDR1 DFQATT, CDR2 SNEGSKA (reference sequence). The CDR3 sequence: CSASRQRSSYNSPLHF. The CDR3, as DNA: TGCAGTGCTAGTCGACAGCGCAGCTCCTATAATTCACCCCTCCACTTT.

In its sample, this clonotype was seen many times. The chain recombines TRBV12-3 or TRBV12-4 with TRBJ1-5; 9 nucleotides align to TRBD1. Losses at the gene ends were 6 bases for V and 7 bases for J; bases not matched to a gene: 7. The CDR3 length is 14 residues. The CDR3 region is CASSQGQGYQPQHF. CDR3 sequence (DNA): TGTGCCAGCAGCCAGGGACAGGGATACCAGCCCCAGCATTTT.

This clonotype was detected only a few times. This CDR3 is CASSLSRLAGASEQFF. DNA of the CDR3: TGTGCCAGCAGTTTATCCCGACTAGCGGGGGCCTCTGAGCAGTTCTTC. The chain links TRBV28 to TRBJ2-1; 12 nucleotides line up with TRBD2. This CDR3 is built from 16 residues. Trimming removed 1 base from V and 9 bases from J; junction bases left unmatched: 7. From germline, CDR1 is MDHEN and CDR2 SYDVKM.

J is TRBJ2-3 and V is TRBV11-2; either TRBD1 or TRBD2 may supply D (5 bases each). The germline V gene has CDR1 SGHAT and CDR2 FQNNGV. CDR3 length: 14 residues. V shed 6 bases and J shed 4 bases, with 14 bases lying between them. The CDR3 coding sequence is TGTGCCAGCAGTATCTTATTGGGGGCAGATACGCAGTATTTT. Translated, it gives CASSILLGADTQYF.

This clonotype was detected only a few times. The J gene is TRBJ2-3, the V gene TRBV15; 12 bases agree with TRBD2. Germline trimming cut 0 bases from V and 3 bases from J; bases unmatched to any gene: 4. The CDR3 length is 17 residues. Germline V gene lookup returns CDR1 LNHNV and CDR2 YYDKDF (reference sequence). CDR3 protein: CATSRDDGTSGTDTQYF. DNA of the CDR3: TGTGCCACCAGCAGAGATGACGGGACTAGCGGGACAGATACGCAGTATTTT.

The chain combines TRBV6-4 with TRBJ2-3, with 13 bases aligning to TRBD2. The germline CDR1 and CDR2 sequences are MRHNA and SNTAGT. The CDR3 has 18 amino acids. Trimming took 6 bases from V and 3 from J; bases not matched to a gene: 12. The DNA for the CDR3 is TGTGCCAGCAGGACTAACCGACTAGCGGGGGGCAAGACAGATACGCAGTATTTT. It codes for CASRTNRLAGGKTDTQYF.

This clonotype has more than one count but fewer than ten. The rearrangement links TRBV11-1 to TRBJ2-5, with 8 bases aligning to TRBD2. The CDR3 consists of 15 residues. After removal of 5 bases from V and 3 bases from J, the junction contained 8 bases not matched to a gene. CDR1 is SGHAT, CDR2 FQDESV, per germline (reference sequence). The CDR3 DNA follows: TGTGCCAGCAGCCGATCCCCGGGACTAGAAGAGACCCAGTACTTC. Its translation: CASSRSPGLEETQYF.

This clonotype was counted ten times or more. The chain couples TRBV6-1 to TRBJ1-3; D gene unclear. The CDR3 contains 17 residues. Trimming pared 5 bases from V and 7 bases from J, leaving 24 bases between. Germline V gives CDR1 MNHNS, CDR2 SASEGT. CDR3 region: CASSPLWTTEIGNTIYF. In nucleotides, the CDR3 is TGTGCCAGCAGTCCCTTGTGGACCACTGAAATTGGGAACACCATATATTTT.

This clonotype was observed a handful of times. The chain recombines TRBV28 with TRBJ1-4, with TRBD1 matching 8 bases. Per the germline V gene, CDR1 is MDHEN and CDR2 is SYDVKM. The J segment lost 4 bases and the V segment lost 1 base, leaving 8 bases of the junction unmatched. The CDR3 length is 17 residues. CDR3 protein: CASSLLGRGQVNEKLFF. The CDR3 DNA sequence: TGTGCCAGCAGTTTATTAGGCAGGGGGCAGGTTAATGAAAAACTGTTTTTT.

This clonotype was seen a handful of times. The rearrangement uses TRBV20-1 and TRBJ1-2, with a weak D call TRBD1 (6 bases). Germline CDR1 reads DFQATT; CDR2 reads SNEGSKA (reference sequence). This CDR3 is built from 13 residues. Deletions cut 2 bases from V and 3 bases from J, with 10 bases between. The CDR3 region has the DNA TGCAGTGCTAGAAGGGGGTGGGACTATGGCTACACCTTC. Its protein is CSARRGWDYGYTF.

This clonotype was counted ten times or more. J is TRBJ2-1 and V is TRBV20-1; D unclear. The CDR3 spans 10 residues. Between the trimmed V and J ends, which lost 6 bases and 5 bases, there was a span of 5 bases. The germline gives CDR1 DFQATT, CDR2 SNEGSKA (reference sequence). The CDR3 coding sequence is TGCAGTGCGGGTAACAATGAGCAGTTCTTC. This translates into CSAGNNEQFF.

The chain employs TRBV27 and TRBJ2-3; D may match TRBD1 or TRBD2 (5 bases each). CDR3 length: 13 amino acids. V was clipped by 5 bases and J by 4 bases, with 10 bases between them. Germline CDR1 reads MNHEY; CDR2 reads SMNVEV (reference sequence). DNA of the CDR3: TGTGCCAGCAGTAGAGGGGCCTCAGATACGCAGTATTTT. This encodes CASSRGASDTQYF.

A few counts support this clonotype. The V and J genes are TRBV2 and TRBJ2-3; the match to TRBD2 covers 7 bases. Germline trimming cut 7 bases from V and 0 bases from J; bases unmatched to any gene: 7. The CDR3 extends over 15 amino acids. In germline, CDR1 is SNHLY, CDR2 FYNNEI. The CDR3 DNA sequence: TGTGCCAGCACAAGCCGGGACTACAGCACAGATACGCAGTATTTT. This codes for CASTSRDYSTDTQYF.

This clonotype was picked up many times. V is TRBV20-1 and J is TRBJ2-5, with D perhaps matching TRBD1 or TRBD2 (5 bases each). Trimming removed 4 bases at V and 4 bases at J, with 13 bases between. CDR1 is DFQATT and CDR2 is SNEGSKA in the germline V gene (reference sequence). The CDR3 is 13 amino acids. The CDR3 loop is CSANVAGAETQYF. The CDR3 DNA is TGCAGTGCTAATGTAGCCGGGGCAGAGACCCAGTACTTC.